These 11 T cell receptor beta chains originate from one sample sequenced in a study of cytomegalovirus exposure and HLA in healthy donors. Only in-frame clones appear in the TCRdb table, and some are missing; sequencing was by immunoSEQ multiplex PCR. The sample holds 140,000 or so clones, 70% to 90% seen once. The sequencing sample was made of PBMCs. The receptors here all came from a woman aged 25 to 39 in good health and CMV-seropositive.

The chain uses TRBV13 and TRBJ1-2; D remains unclear. Germline lookup yields CDR1 PRHDT and CDR2 FYEKMQ (reference sequence). The CDR3 sequence is 13 residues long. The V end lost 0 bases, the J end lost 8 bases, and 10 bases lay between the germline ends. CDR3 loop: CASSLGRPRGYTF. CDR3 coding DNA: TGTGCCAGCAGCTTAGGACGGCCTAGGGGCTACACCTTC.

This chain connects TRBV23-1 to TRBJ1-2, with a weak D call TRBD1 (6 bases). TRBV23-1 is an ORF, and what it does is uncertain. V shed 8 bases and J shed 8 bases, with 18 bases lying between them. CDR3 length equals 13 residues. CDR3 in amino acids: CASPLQGIWGYTF. The CDR3 nucleotides read TGCGCCAGCCCATTACAGGGTATCTGGGGCTACACCTTC.

The V call is TRBV18, the J call TRBJ2-1; weak D call: TRBD2 (5 bases). The CDR3 runs 14 residues. With 0 bases removed from V and 7 bases from J, the gap between germline ends came to 10 bases. CDR1 is KGHSH, CDR2 LQKENI, per germline. CDR3 in amino acids: CASSPPGALNEQFF. Here the CDR3 DNA reads TGTGCCAGCTCACCACCGGGAGCCCTTAATGAGCAGTTCTTC.

The chain recombines TRBV28 with TRBJ2-7, with D possibly matching TRBD2 (6 bases). The CDR3 is made up of 15 amino acids. The germline V gene has CDR1 MDHEN and CDR2 SYDVKM. V lost 5 bases, J lost 7 bases, and 21 bases lay in between. The CDR3 loop is CASSNLLWLAQEQYF. For the CDR3, the DNA is TGTGCCAGCAGTAACCTCTTGTGGCTAGCGCAGGAGCAGTACTTC.

The V and J genes are TRBV5-4 and TRBJ2-5, with D maybe TRBD2 (6 bases). V was cut by 3 bases and J by 2 bases, with 14 bases left in between. This CDR3 has 15 residues. Germline CDR1 is SGHNT and CDR2 is YYREEE (reference sequence). The CDR3 sequence is CASSSGSAGQETQYF. In DNA form, the CDR3 reads TGTGCCAGCAGCTCAGGGTCGGCGGGGCAAGAGACCCAGTACTTC. The full variable domain, completed using reference TRBV5-4 and TRBJ2-5, is ETGVTQSPTHLIKTRGQQVTLRCSSQSGHNTVSWYQQALGQGPQFIFQYYREEENGRGNFPPRFSGLQFPNYSSELNVNALELDDSALYLCASSSGSAGQETQYFGPGTRLLVL.

The chain employs TRBV2 and TRBJ2-7, with D possibly being TRBD1 (6 bases). Germline CDR1 SNHLY, CDR2 FYNNEI. The CDR3 sequence is 15 residues long. With 8 bases removed from V and 2 bases from J, the gap between germline ends came to 19 bases. The CDR3 DNA is TGTGCCAGCCGTCTGTTCCCGGACAGAGCCTACGAGCAGTACTTC. This sequence encodes CASRLFPDRAYEQYF. The full variable domain, in which reference TRBV2 and TRBJ2-7 provide the parts outside the CDR3, is EPEVTQTPSHQVTQMGQEVILRCVPISNHLYFYWYRQILGQKVEFLVSFYNNEISEKSEIFDDQFSVERPDGSNFTLKIRSTKLEDSAMYFCASRLFPDRAYEQYFGPGTRLTVT.

This chain links TRBV25-1 with TRBJ2-1; TRBD2 is a possible D gene (5 bases). Germline V lookup: CDR1 MGHDK, CDR2 SYGVNS. Trimming removed 2 bases from V and 8 bases from J, with 13 bases in between. This CDR3 is 14 amino acids long. The CDR3 sequence is CASSEINEGYEQFF. In DNA, the CDR3 is TGTGCCAGCAGTGAAATAAACGAGGGCTATGAGCAGTTCTTC.

This clone was counted a single time. The genes are TRBV15 and TRBJ1-1; D possibly corresponds to TRBD1 (6 bases). This CDR3 is 15 amino acids long. V gave up 1 base and J gave up 1 base, with 10 bases separating them. Germline V gene sequence: CDR1 LNHNV, CDR2 YYDKDF (reference sequence). The CDR3 spells CATSRVQGTNTEAFF. The CDR3 DNA is TGTGCCACCAGCAGAGTACAGGGTACGAACACTGAAGCTTTCTTT.

The rearrangement links TRBV2 to TRBJ2-1; 10 bases align to TRBD2. The CDR3 totals 17 residues. CDR1 is SNHLY, CDR2 FYNNEI, per germline. With V trimmed by 5 bases and J by 0 bases, 7 bases remained unmatched. The CDR3 DNA reads TGTGCCAGCAGTACCCATTCTAGCGGGAGCTCCTACAATGAGCAGTTCTTC. It encodes CASSTHSSGSSYNEQFF. The complete variable domain, with remaining parts taken from reference TRBV2 and TRBJ2-1, reads EPEVTQTPSHQVTQMGQEVILRCVPISNHLYFYWYRQILGQKVEFLVSFYNNEISEKSEIFDDQFSVERPDGSNFTLKIRSTKLEDSAMYFCASSTHSSGSSYNEQFFGPGTRLTVL.

CDR3 DNA sequence: TGTGCCAGCAGTAGGGGGTCTGGAAACACCATATATTTT. Its translation: CASSRGSGNTIYF. The chain combines TRBV6-6 with TRBJ1-3, with a tentative D call TRBD1 (6 bases). The CDR3 has 13 residues. V lost 5 bases to trimming and J lost 1 base, with 6 bases between them. Germline values: CDR1 MNHNY, CDR2 SVGAGI (reference sequence).

This clone appeared once. The genes are TRBV2 and TRBJ2-1, with TRBD2 matching 8 bases. CDR1 and CDR2 from the germline V gene are SNHLY and FYNNEI. After removal of 8 bases from V and 8 bases from J, the junction contained 17 bases not matched to a gene. There are 16 residues in the CDR3. CDR3 region: CASSGGEDSNRDEQFF. DNA for the CDR3: TGTGCCAGCTCGGGGGGGGAAGACTCGAATAGGGATGAGCAGTTCTTC.